This is a list of T cell receptor beta chains from one sample in a study of graft-versus-host responses after intestinal transplantation. The table came from immunoSEQ multiplex PCR; TCRdb's copy has only in-frame clones and leaves some out. This table holds over 100,000 clones, about 93% found once. The antigens of these receptors remain unknown. The material sequenced was unstimulated CD4+ T cells sorted from spleen or lymph node cells, taken before intestinal transplant. These receptors all stem from a human donor who received an intestinal transplant. Each CDR3 is given with its conserved first and last residue. The D gene is left open where the match is weak. Rows may omit the clone size; those that give it use once, few, many or a size class.

>TRBD1|NA|TRBV4-2|TRBJ2-5
TGTGCCAGCAGCCAGCACCCGCTGGGACAGGGAAAACAAGAGCAGTACTTC
CASSQHPLGQGKQEQYF
>NA|NA|TRBV2|TRBJ1-2
TGTGCCAGCAGTAGGGGCGCAGGCTACACCTTC
CASSRGAGYTF
>NA|NA|TRBV9|TRBJ2-7
TGTGCCAGCAGCGTAGACGGCTACGAGCAGTACTTC
CASSVDGYEQYF
>NA|NA|TRBV11-2|TRBJ2-2
TGTGCCAGCAGCTCCAGGGGTGGGGAGCTGTTTTTT
CASSSRGGELFF
>TRBD2|once|TRBV5-6|TRBJ2-1
TGTGCCAGCAGCCCGCTTGGACTAGCGGGAGCCGATGAGCAGTTCTTC
CASSPLGLAGADEQFF
>NA|once|TRBV10-3|TRBJ2-7
TGTGCCATCAGTGGCCGGGGGACCTCCTACGAGCAGTACTTC
CAISGRGTSYEQYF
>NA|NA|TRBV28|TRBJ2-1
TGTGCCAGCAGTTTCGGGGATCGCAATGAGCAGTTCTTC
CASSFGDRNEQFF
>TRBD1|NA|TRBV27|TRBJ1-5
TGTGCCAGCAGCCCACGAGACAGGGGGACGAATCAGCCCCAGCATTTT
CASSPRDRGTNQPQHF
>NA|NA|TRBV30|TRBJ1-5
TGTGCCTACCAGGGGTTCGATAGCAATCAGCCCCAGCATTTT
CAYQGFDSNQPQHF
>TRBD2|NA|TRBV18|TRBJ2-7
TGTGCCAGCACCAGACTAGCGGGAGTCCCCGAGCAGTACTTC
CASTRLAGVPEQYF
>NA|NA|TRBV5-1|TRBJ2-7
TGCGCCAGACACCTATACGAGCAGTACTTC
CARHLYEQYF
>NA|few|TRBV7-3|TRBJ2-7
TGTGCCAGCAGCTTCAGTCCCGCAATGACCTACGAGCAGTACTTC
CASSFSPAMTYEQYF
>NA|NA|TRBV7-9|TRBJ2-3
TGTGCCAGCAGCCGATCGTGGGGGGGCGGCACAGATACGCAGTATTTT
CASSRSWGGGTDTQYF
>TRBD2|NA|TRBV6-6|TRBJ2-1
TGTGCCAGCAGTCCGGGGGGGAGGAAACAGTTCTTC
CASSPGGRKQFF
>TRBD2|NA|TRBV19|TRBJ2-1
TGTGCCTCCTGGGAGGCGGGAGGGCCCGGTGAGCAGTTCTTC
CASWEAGGPGEQFF
>TRBD1|NA|TRBV4-1|TRBJ2-5
TGCGCCAGCAGCCAAGATTGGACAGGGAGGGAGACCCAGTACTTC
CASSQDWTGRETQYF
>NA|NA|TRBV18|TRBJ2-6
TGTGCCAGCTCACCGAGGGGGACCGGGGCCAACGTCCTGACTTTC
CASSPRGTGANVLTF
>NA|NA|TRBV5-1|TRBJ2-7
TGCGCCAGCAGCTTGGCCTCTGGAGGGCTCGGGGAGCAGTACTTC
CASSLASGGLGEQYF
>NA|NA|TRBV4-2|TRBJ2-2
TGTGCCAGCAGCCAAGAGGGGGGCACCGGGGAGCTGTTTTTT
CASSQEGGTGELFF
>NA|NA|TRBV11-2|TRBJ2-6
TGTGCCAGCAGCTTAACCCTCTCGATTTCGGCCAACGTCCTGACTTTC
CASSLTLSISANVLTF
>NA|NA|TRBV6-5|TRBJ1-2
TGTGCCAGCAGCGTAGGGGGAAACTATGGCTACACCTTC
CASSVGGNYGYTF
>NA|NA|TRBV11-2|TRBJ1-1
TGTGCCAGCAGCTTGATCACTGAAGCTTTCTTT
CASSLITEAFF
>TRBD1|NA|TRBV10-3|TRBJ2-2
TGTGCCATCAGTGGCGGACAGGGGGCGAACCCCGGGGAGCTGTTTTTT
CAISGGQGANPGELFF
>TRBD1|NA|TRBV5-1|TRBJ1-1
TGCGCCAGCAGCGAGACAGGGAGCACTGAAGCTTTCTTT
CASSETGSTEAFF
>NA|once|TRBV7-2|TRBJ2-7
TGTGCCAGCAGCGCCCAGCGGGCCCACGAGCAGTACTTC
CASSAQRAHEQYF
>TRBD1|few|TRBV7-9|TRBJ1-3
TGTGCCAGCAGCTTAGTTCCGACAGGGGACCTCCGCACCATATATTTT
CASSLVPTGDLRTIYF
>NA|once|TRBV6-6|TRBJ2-1
TGTGCCAGCAGCGAAGGCGAAAGATTCTACAATGAGCAGTTCTTC
CASSEGERFYNEQFF
>TRBD1|NA|TRBV7-9|TRBJ1-6
TGTGCCAGCAGCGTACAACAGGGGGCTGGTTCACCCCTCCACTTT
CASSVQQGAGSPLHF
>TRBD2|NA|TRBV19|TRBJ2-7
TGTGCCAGTAGTATAGATCGCGGGACTAGCGGGAGCGAGCAGTACTTC
CASSIDRGTSGSEQYF
>NA|NA|TRBV4-1|TRBJ2-7
TGCGCCAGCAGCCAAGGAGGAATGGTGGCTCCTACTTACGAGCAGTACTTC
CASSQGGMVAPTYEQYF
>NA|NA|TRBV6-6|TRBJ1-1
TGTGCCAGCAGGGACCCGGGATTACAAGCTTTCTTT
CASRDPGLQAFF
>NA|NA|TRBV9|TRBJ2-7
TGTGCCAGCAGCTCCCGAACCTCCGAGCAGTACTTC
CASSSRTSEQYF
>NA|NA|TRBV5-1|TRBJ1-2
TGCGCCAGCAGGCAGGGTTTTGGTGGCTACACCTTC
CASRQGFGGYTF
>NA|NA|TRBV7-3|TRBJ2-1
TGTGCCAGCAGCAAGACCCGGGATTCCTACAATGAGCAGTTCTTC
CASSKTRDSYNEQFF
>TRBD2|NA|TRBV6-1|TRBJ2-7
TGTGCCAGCAGTGGGGGTCTAGCGGGAGTGTACTACGAGCAGTACTTC
CASSGGLAGVYYEQYF
>NA|NA|TRBV5-6|TRBJ2-6
TGTGCCAGCAGCTTGGGTGGAGGTACCGGGGCCAACGTCCTGACTTTC
CASSLGGGTGANVLTF
>TRBD2|NA|TRBV29-1|TRBJ2-1
TGCAGCGTTGAACTAGCGGGGGGGGTGGAGCAGTTCTTC
CSVELAGGVEQFF
>NA|few|TRBV6-6|TRBJ2-7
TGTGCCAGCAGTTACCGACCCCGATACGAGCAGTACTTC
CASSYRPRYEQYF
>TRBD1|once|TRBV18|TRBJ2-7
TGTGCCAGCTCACCCCCGACAGGGGGCGAGTCCTACGAGCAGTACTTC
CASSPPTGGESYEQYF
>NA|NA|TRBV18|TRBJ1-4
TGTGCCAGCTCACCGCGAACAGGACAGCCAGGACTTGCAACTAATGAAAAACTGTTTTTT
CASSPRTGQPGLATNEKLFF
>NA|NA|TRBV15|TRBJ2-7
TGTGCCACCAGCAGAGATCACGGCGGCTCCTACGAGCAGTACTTC
CATSRDHGGSYEQYF
>NA|NA|TRBV6-1|TRBJ2-5
TGTGCCAGCAGTGAATATCCCCAGGGCGGGACCCAGTACTTC
CASSEYPQGGTQYF
>NA|NA|TRBV5-1|TRBJ2-1
TGCGCCAGCAGCTTAGGGACGGATCGTTGGTTCTTC
CASSLGTDRWFF
>TRBD2|NA|TRBV2|TRBJ2-3
TGTGCCAGCAGTTTAACTAGCGGGAGCACAGATACGCAGTATTTT
CASSLTSGSTDTQYF
>TRBD1|NA|TRBV5-4|TRBJ2-1
TGTGCCAGCAGCATCACAGGGGGCATATCCTACAATGAGCAGTTCTTC
CASSITGGISYNEQFF
>NA|NA|TRBV27|TRBJ1-1
TGTGCCAGCAGCCCAAGGGGGGACACTGAAGCTTTCTTT
CASSPRGDTEAFF
>NA|NA|TRBV23-1|TRBJ2-7
TGCGCCAGCAGTCGCTACATACGGACCGCCAGCTCCTACGAGCAGTACTTC
CASSRYIRTASSYEQYF
>TRBD2|NA|TRBV7-6|TRBJ2-1
TGTGCCAGCAGCTCCGGACTAGCGGGCGGCCTTAAGTTCTTC
CASSSGLAGGLKFF
>NA|NA|TRBV27|TRBJ2-7
TGTGCCAGCAGTCCTTCTAGGGGCAAAGGAGGGAAGTCCTACGAGCAGTACTTC
CASSPSRGKGGKSYEQYF
>NA|NA|TRBV27|TRBJ1-2
TGTGCCAGCAGTTTATTGGGGGACCTTAACTATGGCTACACCTTC
CASSLLGDLNYGYTF
>TRBD2|NA|TRBV19|TRBJ2-1
TGTGCCAGTAGCTGGACTAGCGGGAGTTTCGACAATGAGCAGTTCTTC
CASSWTSGSFDNEQFF
>TRBD2|NA|TRBV5-8|TRBJ2-1
TGTGCCAGCAGCTTATCGGGACTAGCGGGACCTAGCTCCTACAATGAGCAGTTCTTC
CASSLSGLAGPSSYNEQFF
>NA|NA|TRBV6-6|TRBJ1-2
TGTGCCAGCAGTCACAACATTAACTATGGCTACACCTTC
CASSHNINYGYTF
>TRBD2|NA|TRBV7-3|TRBJ2-1
TGTGCCAGCAGCCGTGGGACTAGCGGGAGTAAGGTACGATGGTACAATGAGCAGTTCTTC
CASSRGTSGSKVRWYNEQFF
>TRBD1|NA|TRBV19|TRBJ2-2
TGTGCCAGTAGTATAGGGGACAGGTACACCGGGGAGCTGTTTTTT
CASSIGDRYTGELFF
>TRBD1|NA|TRBV28|TRBJ1-2
TGTGCCAGCAGTTTAGCTGGACAGGCCGAAGCTAACTATGGCTACACCTTC
CASSLAGQAEANYGYTF
>NA|NA|TRBV5-8|TRBJ1-5
TGTGCCAGCAGGGGAGAGAAGAGCAATCAGCCCCAGCATTTT
CASRGEKSNQPQHF
>NA|NA|TRBV7-9|TRBJ1-1
TGTGCCAGCAGTCCGACGACTCCGGCTGAAGCTTTCTTT
CASSPTTPAEAFF
>NA|NA|TRBV7-3|TRBJ2-5
TGTGCCAGCAGCTTAACGTACGGGGCAGGGGAGACCCAGTACTTC
CASSLTYGAGETQYF